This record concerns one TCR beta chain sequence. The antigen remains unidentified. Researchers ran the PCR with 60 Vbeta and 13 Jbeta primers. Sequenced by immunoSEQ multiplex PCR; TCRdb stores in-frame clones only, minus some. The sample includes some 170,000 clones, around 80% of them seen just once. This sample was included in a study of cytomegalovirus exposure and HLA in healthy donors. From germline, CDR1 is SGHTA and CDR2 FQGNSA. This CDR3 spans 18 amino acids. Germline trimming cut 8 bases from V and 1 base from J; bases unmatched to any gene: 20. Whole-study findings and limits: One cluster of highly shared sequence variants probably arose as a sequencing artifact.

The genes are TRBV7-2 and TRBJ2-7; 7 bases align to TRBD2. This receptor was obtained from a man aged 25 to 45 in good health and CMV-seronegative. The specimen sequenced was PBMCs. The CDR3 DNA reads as TGTGCCAGCGGGGGACTATTGAGTCCCCATGCTGATTCCTACGAGCAGTACTTC. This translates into CASGGLLSPHADSYEQYF.